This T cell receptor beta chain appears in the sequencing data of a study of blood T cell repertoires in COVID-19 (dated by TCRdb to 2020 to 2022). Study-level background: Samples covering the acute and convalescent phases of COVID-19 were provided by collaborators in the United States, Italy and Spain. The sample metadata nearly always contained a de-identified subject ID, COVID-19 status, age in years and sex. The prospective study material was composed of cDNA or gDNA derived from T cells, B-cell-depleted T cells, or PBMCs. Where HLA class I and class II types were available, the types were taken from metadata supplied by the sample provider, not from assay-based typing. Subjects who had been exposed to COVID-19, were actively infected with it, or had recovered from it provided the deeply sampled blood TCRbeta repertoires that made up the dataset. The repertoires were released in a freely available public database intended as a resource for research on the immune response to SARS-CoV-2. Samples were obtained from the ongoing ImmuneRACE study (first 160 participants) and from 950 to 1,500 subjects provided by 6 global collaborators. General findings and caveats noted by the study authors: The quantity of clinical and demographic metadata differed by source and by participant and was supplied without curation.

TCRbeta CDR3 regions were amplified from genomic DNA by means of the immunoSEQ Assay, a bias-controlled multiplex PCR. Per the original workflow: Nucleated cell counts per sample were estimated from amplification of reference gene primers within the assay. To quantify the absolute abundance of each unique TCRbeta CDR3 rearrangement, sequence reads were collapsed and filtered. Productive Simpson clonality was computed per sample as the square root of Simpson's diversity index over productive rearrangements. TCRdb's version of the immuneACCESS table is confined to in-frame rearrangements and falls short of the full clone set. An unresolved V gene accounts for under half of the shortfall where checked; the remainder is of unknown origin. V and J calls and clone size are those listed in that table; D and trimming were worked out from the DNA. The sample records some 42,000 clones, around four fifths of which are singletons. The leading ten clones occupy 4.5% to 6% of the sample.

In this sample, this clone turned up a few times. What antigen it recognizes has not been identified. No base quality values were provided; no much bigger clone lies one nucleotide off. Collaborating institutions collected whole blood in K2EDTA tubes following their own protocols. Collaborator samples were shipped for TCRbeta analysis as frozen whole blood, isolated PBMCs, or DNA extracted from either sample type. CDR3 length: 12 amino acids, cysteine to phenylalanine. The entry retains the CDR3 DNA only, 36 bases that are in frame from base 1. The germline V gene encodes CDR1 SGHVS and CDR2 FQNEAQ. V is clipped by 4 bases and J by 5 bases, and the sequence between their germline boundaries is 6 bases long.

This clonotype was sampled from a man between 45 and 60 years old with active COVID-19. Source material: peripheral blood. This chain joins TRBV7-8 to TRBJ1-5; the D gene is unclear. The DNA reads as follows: TGTGCCAGCAGCTCCCAGTATCAGCCCCAGCATTTT. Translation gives CASSSQYQPQHF.